The 24 T cell receptor beta chains presented below share a single source sample, sequenced in a study of shared clonotypes between healthy human individuals. The repertoire was sequenced with immunoSEQ multiplex PCR; TCRdb's copy has only in-frame clones and lacks some. Of around 2,000,000 clones detected, 85% to 95% appear once; the ten largest clones hold 0.13%. Sequenced material: naive CD4+ T cells sorted from blood. As for subset: CD45RA+ positively selected. The receptors were gathered from a man younger than 35 in good health.

Points on this clone: Other DNA sequences in this sample translate to the same CDR3. The chain joins TRBV30 to TRBJ2-5, with D unclear. Looked up from germline, CDR1 is GTSNPN and CDR2 is SVGIG (reference sequence). This CDR3 contains 13 residues. Trimming pared 1 base from V and 1 base from J, leaving 7 bases between. This CDR3 is CAWSAGPQETQYF. The CDR3 region has the DNA TGTGCCTGGAGTGCAGGTCCCCAAGAGACCCAGTACTTC.

The rearrangement joins TRBV6-5 to TRBJ2-7; D might be TRBD1 (6 bases). V was cut by 10 bases and J by 1 base, with 17 bases left in between. Germline CDR1 is MNHEY and CDR2 is SVGAGI. The CDR3 has 14 residues. The CDR3 DNA follows: TGTGCCACCCAGGGGTCCCTGGGATCCTACGAGCAGTACTTC. Its translation is CATQGSLGSYEQYF.

This clone was counted once. The chain recombines TRBV30 with TRBJ1-2; no clear D. In germline, CDR1 is GTSNPN, CDR2 SVGIG (reference sequence). The CDR3 runs to 14 residues. Trimming removed 0 bases at V and 4 bases at J, with 12 bases between. The CDR3 reads CAWSVLALTYGYTF. DNA of the CDR3: TGTGCCTGGAGTGTCCTAGCACTTACCTATGGCTACACCTTC.

CDR3 protein: CASSRRDFGTGELFF. The CDR3 DNA reads TGTGCCAGCAGTCGCCGGGACTTCGGAACCGGGGAGCTGTTTTTT. J is TRBJ2-2 and V is TRBV25-1, with D tentatively TRBD2 (6 bases). This CDR3 spans 15 amino acids. The germline CDR1 and CDR2 sequences are MGHDK and SYGVNS. The V end was cut by 5 bases, the J end by 5 bases, with 15 bases between.

This sequence joins TRBV7-9 and TRBJ2-1, with 9 bases matching TRBD2. V shed 0 bases, J shed 2 bases, and the junction held 5 bases outside the gene matches. Germline V gives CDR1 SEHNR, CDR2 FQNEAQ (reference sequence). This CDR3 has 17 amino acids. CDR3 coding DNA: TGTGCCAGCAGCTTAGCTCGACTAGCGGAGACCTACAATGAGCAGTTCTTC. Translated, it gives CASSLARLAETYNEQFF.

The rearrangement uses TRBV27 and TRBJ2-2; D possibly corresponds to TRBD2 (5 bases). The CDR3 length is 16 residues. The germline V gene encodes CDR1 MNHEY and CDR2 SMNVEV (reference sequence). The ends were cut back, 0 bases at V and 4 bases at J, with 12 bases in the middle. The chain's CDR3 is CASSLSSSGFTGELFF. CDR3 sequence (DNA): TGTGCCAGCAGTTTATCGTCCTCGGGGTTCACCGGGGAGCTGTTTTTT.

The gene calls are TRBV27 and TRBJ2-5; no reliable D call. Germline CDR1 MNHEY, CDR2 SMNVEV (reference sequence). CDR3 length equals 13 residues. With 5 bases removed from V and 5 bases from J, the gap between germline ends came to 12 bases. Here the CDR3 DNA reads TGTGCCAGCAGTCCGGCAGAGGAGGAGACCCAGTACTTC. Translating it yields CASSPAEEETQYF.

V and J are TRBV4-1 and TRBJ1-6; D perhaps matches TRBD1 (5 bases). The CDR3 sequence is 14 residues long. Trimming took off 3 bases at V and 6 bases at J, with 9 bases between the two ends. Germline V CDR1 and CDR2: MGHRA, YSYEKL. For the CDR3, the DNA is TGCGCCAGCAGCCAGCCGGGGCCTAATTCACCCCTCCACTTT. This translates into CASSQPGPNSPLHF.

As for this clone: The junction shows a germline mismatch at one end, possibly a read error. This specimen includes other DNA sequences encoding the same CDR3. The chain links TRBV6-1 to TRBJ1-1; a possible D gene is TRBD1 (5 bases). Germline V lookup: CDR1 MNHNS, CDR2 SASEGT. The CDR3 extends over 14 amino acids. CDR3 sequence (DNA): TGTGCCAGCAGCGAAGGGACGCTGAACACTGAAGCTTTCTTT. It yields the protein CASSEGTLNTEAFF.

The chain joins TRBV28 to TRBJ1-4; D unresolved. Germline V gene data show CDR1 as MDHEN and CDR2 as SYDVKM. V gave up 8 bases and J gave up 0 bases, with 16 bases separating them. The CDR3 length is 16 residues. The CDR3 sequence is CASGTAGLATNEKLFF. DNA for the CDR3: TGTGCCAGCGGTACAGCGGGCCTTGCAACTAATGAAAAACTGTTTTTT.

Only one count was recorded for this clone. The rearrangement links TRBV6-5 to TRBJ1-6; the match to TRBD1 covers 7 bases. The V and J ends lost 6 bases and 8 bases, in that order; junction bases with no gene match: 10. Germline values: CDR1 MNHEY, CDR2 SVGAGI. This CDR3 is built from 15 residues. CDR3 loop: CASSTDRSPHSPLHF. Written as DNA, the CDR3 is TGTGCCAGCAGCACGGACAGGTCCCCCCATTCACCCCTCCACTTT.

The rearrangement joins TRBV5-1 to TRBJ1-6, with TRBD1 matching over 8 bases. The CDR3 runs 15 residues. With 0 bases clipped from V and 6 bases from J, the junction kept 2 bases outside the gene matches. Looked up from germline, CDR1 is SGHRS and CDR2 is YFSETQ. In DNA, the CDR3 is TGCGCCAGCAGCTTGGAGGGACAGGTTAATTCACCCCTCCACTTT. Translated, it gives CASSLEGQVNSPLHF.

This chain links TRBV4-1 with TRBJ1-5, with a weak D call TRBD1 (5 bases). CDR1 MGHRA and CDR2 YSYEKL come from the germline V gene. The CDR3 covers 14 residues. The germline V and J ends were trimmed by 0 bases and 6 bases, with 9 bases remaining between them. The CDR3 region has the DNA TGCGCCAGCAGCCAAGAGGGGGGTAGTCAGCCCCAGCATTTT. Translated: CASSQEGGSQPQHF.

The gene calls are TRBV5-5 and TRBJ1-2, with D unresolved. CDR3 length: 12 amino acids. Germline assignment: CDR1 SGHKS and CDR2 YYEKEE (reference sequence). V lost 0 bases and J lost 8, with 8 bases in between. DNA for the CDR3: TGTGCCAGCAGCTTGGAGCCTAAGGGCTACACCTTC. Protein product: CASSLEPKGYTF. Using reference TRBV5-5 and TRBJ1-2 for the parts outside the CDR3, the full variable domain is DAGVTQSPTHLIKTRGQQVTLRCSPISGHKSVSWYQQVLGQGPQFIFQYYEKEERGRGNFPDRFSARQFPNYSSELNVNALLLGDSALYLCASSLEPKGYTFGSGTRLTVV.

Note on this clone: The sample contains more than one DNA sequence encoding this CDR3. The chain links TRBV18 to TRBJ2-7; 13 bases line up with TRBD2. J gave up 4 bases and V 5 bases, and 2 bases lay outside the gene matches. The CDR3 has 14 residues. The germline CDR1 and CDR2 sequences are KGHSH and LQKENI. Written as DNA, the CDR3 is TGTGCCAGCTCAAGGACTAGCGGGAGTTACGAGCAGTACTTC. Protein: CASSRTSGSYEQYF.

The chain has TRBV19 and TRBJ2-1; D is possibly TRBD1 or TRBD2 (5 bases each). Germline V gene sequence: CDR1 LNHDA, CDR2 SQIVND (reference sequence). The CDR3 spans 14 residues. The germline V and J ends were trimmed by 6 bases and 0 bases, with 9 bases remaining between them. CDR3: CASRGTDSYNEQFF. In DNA form, the CDR3 reads TGTGCCAGTAGAGGGACGGACTCCTACAATGAGCAGTTCTTC.

This chain joins TRBV5-1 and TRBJ2-5; D not certain. V gave up 4 bases and J gave up 4 bases, with 11 bases separating them. Germline CDR1 reads SGHRS; CDR2 reads YFSETQ. CDR3 length equals 13 residues. CDR3 bases: TGCGCCAGCAGCCCCGGTAGATTAGAGACCCAGTACTTC. Its protein is CASSPGRLETQYF.

The rearrangement uses TRBV19 and TRBJ2-7; D might be TRBD1 (5 bases). Germline CDR1 is LNHDA and CDR2 is SQIVND (reference sequence). The length of the CDR3 is 14 residues. V was cut by 4 bases and J by 2 bases, with 12 bases left in between. CDR3 loop: CASSTDSSTYEQYF. The CDR3 DNA sequence: TGTGCCAGTAGTACCGACAGTTCCACCTACGAGCAGTACTTC.

About this clone: Other nucleotide sequences in the sample specify the same CDR3. The chain recombines TRBV7-2 with TRBJ1-1; D is unresolved. The CDR3 totals 13 residues. Trimming removed 5 bases from V and 2 bases from J, with 9 bases in between. From germline, CDR1 is SGHTA and CDR2 FQGNSA. As DNA, the CDR3 is TGTGCCAGCAGCCGAGGACTTAACACTGAAGCTTTCTTT. This encodes CASSRGLNTEAFF.

V is TRBV12-5 and J is TRBJ2-2; 8 nucleotides agree with TRBD2. Germline values: CDR1 LGHNT, CDR2 FRNRAP. With V trimmed by 1 base and J by 7 bases, 5 bases remained unmatched. The CDR3 contains 15 residues. CDR3 sequence: CASGLAGLGGGELFF. The CDR3 DNA sequence: TGTGCTAGTGGTTTGGCGGGACTAGGTGGCGGGGAGCTGTTTTTT.

The J gene is TRBJ2-7, the V gene TRBV18; D gene ambiguous. This CDR3 spans 15 amino acids. Per germline, CDR1 KGHSH and CDR2 LQKENI. Trimming cost V 0 bases and J 5 bases, with 14 bases left between them. The CDR3 region has the DNA TGTGCCAGCTCACCACCGAGATCCGGGCTCCACGAGCAGTACTTC. Amino acids: CASSPPRSGLHEQYF.

The chain is built from TRBV6-5 and TRBJ2-5; possible D gene TRBD1, 5 bases. Germline V CDR1 and CDR2: MNHEY, SVGAGI. Between the trimmed V and J ends, which lost 5 bases and 4 bases, there was a span of 11 bases. The CDR3 covers 13 residues. CDR3 in amino acids: CASSRTKIETQYF. As DNA, the CDR3 is TGTGCCAGCAGTCGGACAAAGATAGAGACCCAGTACTTC.

The chain joins TRBV6-1 to TRBJ1-6; TRBD1 agrees at 8 bases. Trimming removed 4 bases from V and 7 bases from J; junction bases left unmatched: 9. CDR1 and CDR2 (germline): MNHNS, SASEGT. CDR3 length equals 16 residues. The CDR3: CASSAYTQGANSPLHF. The CDR3, as DNA: TGTGCCAGCAGTGCTTATACTCAGGGGGCCAATTCACCCCTCCACTTT.

This chain connects TRBV11-2 to TRBJ2-3; TRBD2 agrees at 8 bases. This CDR3 is built from 17 residues. Germline V CDR1 and CDR2: SGHAT, FQNNGV. The V segment lost 3 bases and the J segment 2 bases; nucleotides outside the gene matches: 10. The CDR3 DNA reads as TGTGCCAGCAGCTTGAGCGGGGGCAACTCACTCACAGATACGCAGTATTTT. Translation: CASSLSGGNSLTDTQYF.